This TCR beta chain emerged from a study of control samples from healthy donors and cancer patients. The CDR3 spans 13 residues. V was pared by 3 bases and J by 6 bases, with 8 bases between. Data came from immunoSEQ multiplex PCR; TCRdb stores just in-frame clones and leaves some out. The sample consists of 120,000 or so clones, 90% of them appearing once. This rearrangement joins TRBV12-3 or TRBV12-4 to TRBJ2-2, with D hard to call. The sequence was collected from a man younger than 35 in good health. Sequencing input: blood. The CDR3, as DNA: TGTGCCAGCAGTTTTGTAGCTCCCGGGGAGCTGTTTTTT. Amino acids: CASSFVAPGELFF.